This T cell receptor beta chain was retrieved from a study of T-cell reconstitution after alpha-beta-depleted transplantation in children. Findings and caveats of the study: A year post-transplant, T-cell counts and diversity derived mostly from newly produced T cells. After transplant, at about two months, alpha-beta T cells were reportedly derived from several hundred expanded graft clones. High day-60 TCRbeta diversity in some patients came from surviving recipient T cells and thymic progenitors.

This sample's TCRbeta library carried unique molecular identifier barcodes. TCRdb re-called the PCR reads through MiXCR, storing one row per CDR3 protein. The repertoire holds a few hundred thousand distinct CDR3 sequences, with 43% as singletons. On this clonotype itself: The antigen is undetermined.

Trimming pared 4 bases from V and 9 bases from J, leaving 16 bases between. Germline V gene sequence: CDR1 MNHEY, CDR2 SVGEGT. The CDR3 sequence is 14 residues long. The J gene is TRBJ2-1, the V gene TRBV6-2 or TRBV6-3; D call uncertain. The origin of this receptor is a girl aged 2 to 10 with aplastic anemia, due to receive a stem cell transplant. The material was PBMCs, obtained before TCRalphabeta/CD19-depleted stem cell transplant. CDR3: CASSSTTSFREQFF. The CDR3 DNA reads as TGTGCCAGCAGTTCCACGACCAGCTTCCGTGAGCAGTTCTTC.